This T cell receptor (beta chain) was identified during a study of identical twins. Broader study findings: Insertions ran lower in abundant cord blood beta clonotypes, though not in memory repertoires.

Germline CDR1 SGHNT, CDR2 YYREEE (reference sequence). The CDR3 totals 14 residues. V lost 3 bases, J lost 2 bases, and 2 bases stayed unmatched. This clonotype was counted only a few times. Antigen specificity is unknown. TCRdb redid the calling of the 5' RACE reads with MiXCR, one entry per CDR3 protein. The table records a few hundred thousand distinct CDR3 sequences, approximately 12% of them present only once. This same sample was also part of a study on yellow fever vaccine responses in identical twins.

Sequenced sample: memory (CD45RO+) T cells sorted from blood. The chain joins TRBV5-4 to TRBJ1-2; 9 positions match TRBD1. This TCR was sampled from a woman aged 18-29 years in good health. CDR3 nucleotide sequence: TGTGCCAGCAGCTCGACAGGGGGGAACTATGGCTACACCTTC. It yields the protein CASSSTGGNYGYTF.